This TCR beta chain is from a study of early T cells in non-severe SARS-CoV-2 infection. Whole-study context: Bulk RNA from unsorted whole blood was sequenced; chains were unpaired. Study-wide results and limits: The study's VDJdb matching favored anti-spike CD8 responses and missed private and CD4 specificities.

The V and J ends lost 5 bases and 4 bases respectively, with 16 bases between them. The CDR3 covers 15 residues. Germline-derived CDR1 and CDR2 are SGHTA and FQGNSA. This clonotype was seen many times. The antigen is unknown. Separate cDNA molecules each had unique molecular identifiers attached to them. TCRdb called the 5' RACE reads again in MiXCR, with one record for every CDR3 protein. Of 50,000 to 65,000 distinct CDR3 sequences in the sample, roughly 8.2% are singletons; the top ten hold roughly a tenth. This TCR derives from an adult who was a healthcare worker with PCR-confirmed SARS-CoV-2 infection or an uninfected control (not recorded which). The V call is TRBV7-2, the J call TRBJ2-3; unclear D gene. Sequencing used whole blood, obtained at baseline. CDR3 in amino acids: CASSHPPMGADTQYF. CDR3 DNA: TGTGCCAGCAGCCATCCTCCGATGGGCGCAGATACGCAGTATTTT.